Here is one T cell receptor (beta chain) with its context. Its antigen is unidentified. Looked up from germline, CDR1 is WNHNN and CDR2 is SYGVQD (reference sequence). Trimming at V came to 5 bases and at J to 8 bases, leaving 10 bases not matched to a gene. CDR3 length equals 14 residues. These data belong to a study of shared clonotypes between healthy human individuals. Findings and limits, study-wide: Naive CD4 clonotypes overlapped across a handful of donors at about 5.3%.

Sequencing used immunoSEQ multiplex PCR; TCRdb keeps in-frame clones, though not all of them. The sample records roughly 1 million clones, about 77% being singletons. Sequencing was performed on memory CD4+ T cells sorted from blood. As to subset: CD45RA-negative fraction. The sequence derives from a man younger than 35 in good health. This sequence joins TRBV10-1 and TRBJ2-3, with 7 bases identical to TRBD1. In nucleotides, the CDR3 is TGCGCCAGCAGTCCGGGACAGTCCTGGGGTACGCAGTATTTT. This translates into CASSPGQSWGTQYF.